Below, 28 T cell receptor beta chains from the same sample are listed, as sequenced in a study of monozygotic twins with cystic fibrosis. Assay used: immunoSEQ multiplex PCR; TCRdb lists only in-frame clones, some missing. Here the sample spans 7,400 or so clones, 94% being singletons. What was sequenced was blood. Receptors originate from a boy aged 2-15 years with cystic fibrosis.

The chain combines TRBV7-3 with TRBJ2-3; D unclear. There are 12 residues in the CDR3. Per germline, CDR1 SGHTA and CDR2 FQGTGA. V dropped 5 bases and J dropped 5 bases, with 8 bases sitting between them. The CDR3 here is CASSPVGDTQYF. CDR3 nucleotides: TGTGCCAGCAGCCCGGTGGGAGATACGCAGTATTTT.

This clone has only one observation. The V and J genes are TRBV7-2 and TRBJ2-5, with D perhaps matching TRBD2 (5 bases). The CDR3 totals 14 residues. The V and J ends lost 2 bases and 5 bases respectively, with 12 bases between them. CDR1 SGHTA and CDR2 FQGNSA come from the germline V gene. The CDR3: CASSLSAWRETQYF. The DNA of the CDR3 is TGTGCCAGCAGCTTATCGGCCTGGAGGGAGACCCAGTACTTC. Looking up the rest from reference TRBV7-2 and TRBJ2-5 gives the full variable domain: GAGVSQSPSNKVTEKGKDVELRCDPISGHTALYWYRQSLGQGLEFLIYFQGNSAPDKSGLPSDRFSAERTGGSVSTLTIQRTQQEDSAVYLCASSLSAWRETQYFGPGTRLLVL.

V is TRBV19 and J is TRBJ1-1; D is ambiguous. In germline, CDR1 is LNHDA, CDR2 SQIVND (reference sequence). This CDR3 has 14 amino acids. V lost 5 bases to trimming and J lost 0 bases, with 10 bases between them. This CDR3 reads CASSLREVNTEAFF. DNA of the CDR3: TGTGCCAGTAGTCTACGTGAGGTGAACACTGAAGCTTTCTTT.

V and J are TRBV7-9 and TRBJ2-7; D not resolved. V dropped 4 bases and J dropped 2 bases, with 15 bases sitting between them. This CDR3 has 15 residues. CDR1 SEHNR and CDR2 FQNEAQ come from the germline V gene (reference sequence). DNA for the CDR3: TGTGCCAGCAGCTCGCTCGTAAGTTCGCCCTACGAGCAGTACTTC. It specifies CASSSLVSSPYEQYF.

This clone was counted once. The J gene is TRBJ2-2, the V gene TRBV4-2; tentative D call: TRBD1 (5 bases). The V end lost 4 bases, the J end lost 0 bases, and 12 bases lay between the germline ends. The CDR3 loop spans 16 amino acids. The germline V gene encodes CDR1 LGHNA and CDR2 YNFKEQ. CDR3 residues: CASSRAGRSNTGELFF. The CDR3 coding sequence is TGTGCCAGCAGCCGGGCAGGGCGATCGAACACCGGGGAGCTGTTTTTT.

The chain employs TRBV7-9 and TRBJ1-1; no definite D call. The CDR3 runs 13 residues. The germline V gene encodes CDR1 SEHNR and CDR2 FQNEAQ (reference sequence). V shed 5 bases and J shed 3 bases, with 10 bases lying between them. The CDR3 loop reads CASSPGDYTEAFF. CDR3 coding DNA: TGTGCCAGCAGCCCCGGGGATTACACTGAAGCTTTCTTT. Filled out from reference TRBV7-9 and TRBJ1-1, the complete variable domain reads DTGVSQNPRHKITKRGQNVTFRCDPISEHNRLYWYRQTLGQGPEFLTYFQNEAQLEKSRLLSDRFSAERPKGSFSTLEIQRTEQGDSAMYLCASSPGDYTEAFFGQGTRLTVV.

V usage is TRBV6-6 and J usage is TRBJ1-1; D is uncertain. This CDR3 is built from 14 residues. The V end lost 7 bases, the J end lost 4 bases, and 16 bases lay between the germline ends. CDR1 is MNHNY and CDR2 is SVGAGI in the germline V gene (reference sequence). The CDR3 here is CASTIGNLGTEAFF. As DNA, the CDR3 is TGTGCCAGCACCATAGGGAATCTCGGCACTGAAGCTTTCTTT.

The rearrangement uses TRBV7-9 and TRBJ2-5; no definite D call. The CDR3 has 13 amino acids. Germline V gene data show CDR1 as SEHNR and CDR2 as FQNEAQ (reference sequence). V was trimmed by 0 bases and J by 4 bases, leaving 6 bases between them. As DNA, the CDR3 is TGTGCCAGCAGCTTAGCTACGCCAGAGACCCAGTACTTC. Its translation: CASSLATPETQYF.

The chain couples TRBV5-1 to TRBJ2-7; perhaps TRBD2 as D (5 bases). Germline V gives CDR1 SGHRS, CDR2 YFSETQ. Trimming cost V 2 bases and J 2 bases, with 11 bases left between them. The CDR3 length is 14 residues. CDR3 in DNA: TGCGCCAGCAGCTTCGGCGGGCAGACCTACGAGCAGTACTTC. It specifies CASSFGGQTYEQYF. Looking up the rest from reference TRBV5-1 and TRBJ2-7 gives the full variable domain: KAGVTQTPRYLIKTRGQQVTLSCSPISGHRSVSWYQQTPGQGLQFLFEYFSETQRNKGNFPGRFSGRQFSNSRSEMNVSTLELGDSALYLCASSFGGQTYEQYFGPGTRLTVT.

The V gene is TRBV5-4, the J gene TRBJ1-1, with 7 bases matching TRBD1. Germline V lookup: CDR1 SGHNT, CDR2 YYREEE (reference sequence). V lost 1 base, J lost 5 bases, and 11 bases stayed unmatched. CDR3 length: 16 residues. CDR3 protein: CASSLSRGLGGTEAFF. The CDR3 bases are TGTGCCAGCAGCTTGAGTAGGGGGCTCGGGGGGACTGAAGCTTTCTTT.

The V and J genes are TRBV5-1 and TRBJ2-1; D perhaps matches TRBD2 (6 bases). Germline-derived CDR1 and CDR2 are SGHRS and YFSETQ. Trimming took off 3 bases at V and 7 bases at J, with 11 bases between the two ends. This CDR3 is 13 amino acids long. CDR3 in DNA: TGCGCCAGCAGCTACGGGACTCAAAATGAGCAGTTCTTC. It specifies CASSYGTQNEQFF.

V gene TRBV6-5 combines with J gene TRBJ2-2; TRBD1 is a possible D gene (5 bases). Per the germline V gene, CDR1 is MNHEY and CDR2 is SVGAGI. Trimming took off 7 bases at V and 1 base at J, with 10 bases between the two ends. CDR3 size: 14 residues. The CDR3 spells CASKRRGNTGELFF. The CDR3, as DNA: TGTGCCAGCAAGCGTAGGGGGAACACCGGGGAGCTGTTTTTT.

The V call is TRBV27, the J call TRBJ1-6; D gene ambiguous. This CDR3 has 12 residues. Germline CDR1 and CDR2: MNHEY and SMNVEV (reference sequence). Between the trimmed V and J ends, which lost 3 bases and 7 bases, there was a span of 4 bases. CDR3 sequence (DNA): TGTGCCAGCAGTTTTGGGAATTCACCCCTCCACTTT. It encodes CASSFGNSPLHF.

This rearrangement joins TRBV19 to TRBJ1-5; TRBD1 agrees at 7 bases. Germline V gene data show CDR1 as LNHDA and CDR2 as SQIVND (reference sequence). V lost 4 bases, J lost 6 bases, and 6 bases stayed unmatched. The CDR3 spans 14 residues. The CDR3 DNA reads TGTGCCAGTAGTAAAGAGGCAGGGGGTCAGCCCCAGCATTTT. It specifies CASSKEAGGQPQHF.

J is TRBJ2-2 and V is TRBV9; no definite D call. Germline CDR1 is SGDLS and CDR2 is YYNGEE. With 3 bases removed from V and 7 bases from J, the gap between germline ends came to 10 bases. The CDR3 extends over 13 amino acids. The CDR3: CASSADPLGELFF. The CDR3 coding sequence is TGTGCCAGCAGCGCAGACCCCCTCGGGGAGCTGTTTTTT.

This chain joins TRBV7-9 and TRBJ1-2, with a tentative D call TRBD1 (6 bases). CDR1 is SEHNR, CDR2 FQNEAQ, per germline (reference sequence). Trimming took 1 base from V and 0 from J, leaving 12 bases between them. This CDR3 region has 16 residues. For the CDR3, the DNA is TGTGCCAGCAGCTTAGGGGGGCCACATCCTAACTATGGCTACACCTTC. Amino acids: CASSLGGPHPNYGYTF.

The chain couples TRBV6-5 to TRBJ2-5; possibly TRBD2 for D (6 bases). Germline V gene data show CDR1 as MNHEY and CDR2 as SVGAGI. The CDR3 runs to 14 residues. Trimming took 6 bases from V and 1 from J, leaving 12 bases between them. Here the CDR3 reads CASSFGGLQETQYF. The DNA for the CDR3 is TGTGCCAGCAGCTTCGGGGGACTCCAAGAGACCCAGTACTTC.

This chain connects TRBV6-1 to TRBJ2-3, with D possibly TRBD2 on 6 matching bases. V shed 1 base and J shed 6 bases, with 11 bases lying between them. CDR1 MNHNS and CDR2 SASEGT come from the germline V gene. There are 14 residues in the CDR3. CDR3 bases: TGTGCCAGCAGTGAAGGCGGGGTCTGGGATACGCAGTATTTT. Residues: CASSEGGVWDTQYF.

J is TRBJ1-4 and V is TRBV2; 9 bases line up with TRBD1. The CDR3 consists of 16 residues. The trim removed 7 bases at V and 8 bases at J, leaving 14 bases unmatched. Germline values: CDR1 SNHLY, CDR2 FYNNEI. CDR3 DNA: TGTGCCAGCATTCGAACCGGGACAGGGTTGCGAGAAAAACTGTTTTTT. Encoded protein: CASIRTGTGLREKLFF.

The V call is TRBV2, the J call TRBJ2-5, with 8 bases that match TRBD1. The V gene's germline CDR1 is SNHLY and CDR2 FYNNEI. After removal of 8 bases from V and 2 bases from J, the junction contained 4 bases not matched to a gene. CDR3 length equals 13 residues. The CDR3 region has the DNA TGTGCCAGCGGGACAGGAATTCAAGAGACCCAGTACTTC. This sequence encodes CASGTGIQETQYF.

The chain carries TRBV2 and TRBJ1-6; D call uncertain. The CDR3 spans 12 residues. The germline CDR1 and CDR2 sequences are SNHLY and FYNNEI. V was shortened by 9 bases and J by 10 bases, with 13 bases between the two germline ends. In DNA form, the CDR3 reads TGTGCCAGGCAGCGGCAAGGATCACCCCTCCACTTT. This sequence encodes CARQRQGSPLHF.

The chain recombines TRBV14 with TRBJ1-2, with D uncertain. This CDR3 is built from 14 residues. CDR1 is SGHDN and CDR2 is FVKESK in the germline V gene. V was trimmed by 1 base and J by 4 bases, leaving 10 bases between them. CDR3 sequence: CASSQAAGFYGYTF. The CDR3 coding sequence is TGTGCCAGCAGCCAAGCGGCAGGCTTCTATGGCTACACCTTC.

The chain has TRBV15 and TRBJ1-2, with 7 bases identical to TRBD1. The germline gives CDR1 LNHNV, CDR2 YYDKDF (reference sequence). Trimming removed 1 base from V and 3 bases from J; junction bases left unmatched: 5. CDR3 size: 15 residues. The CDR3 sequence is CATSRGVGGDYGYTF. The CDR3 region has the DNA TGTGCCACCAGCAGAGGCGTAGGGGGCGACTATGGCTACACCTTC.

This chain uses TRBV7-2 with TRBJ2-2; D ambiguous. CDR1 and CDR2 from the germline V gene are SGHTA and FQGNSA. The ends were cut back, 0 bases at V and 0 bases at J, with 5 bases in the middle. This CDR3 spans 15 amino acids. The CDR3 here is CASSLAGSNTGELFF. CDR3 sequence (DNA): TGTGCCAGCAGCTTAGCGGGGTCGAACACCGGGGAGCTGTTTTTT.

This chain links TRBV29-1 with TRBJ1-2; D is ambiguous. Germline V gives CDR1 SQVTM, CDR2 ANQGSEA. The CDR3 is 13 residues long. With 3 bases removed from V and 4 bases from J, the gap between germline ends came to 12 bases. DNA for the CDR3: TGCAGCGTTGAGCCTCGGGATTTCTATGGCTACACCTTC. Translation gives CSVEPRDFYGYTF.

The DNA of the CDR3 is TGCGCCAGCAGCTTCGCAGGGGGTAATGAAAAACTGTTTTTT. Protein product: CASSFAGGNEKLFF. The V gene is TRBV5-1, the J gene TRBJ1-4, with 7 bases that match TRBD1. Germline V gives CDR1 SGHRS, CDR2 YFSETQ. The CDR3 sequence is 14 residues long. Germline trimming cut 2 bases from V and 4 bases from J; bases unmatched to any gene: 2.

This clone turned up a few times. Other DNA sequences within the sample encode an identical CDR3. This chain uses TRBV5-1 with TRBJ1-5; 7 bases are a match to TRBD1. The J segment lost 4 bases and the V segment lost 2 bases, leaving 3 bases of the junction unmatched. This CDR3 comprises 14 residues. The germline V gene encodes CDR1 SGHRS and CDR2 YFSETQ. The CDR3 DNA reads TGCGCCAGCAGCTTAGGGACAGCAAATCAGCCCCAGCATTTT. Translating gives CASSLGTANQPQHF.

This chain connects TRBV14 to TRBJ2-7; 11 bases fit TRBD2. This CDR3 spans 15 amino acids. V was pared by 3 bases and J by 4 bases, with 5 bases of the junction left unmatched. CDR1 is SGHDN and CDR2 is FVKESK in the germline V gene. The chain's CDR3 is CASSHSSGGTYEQYF. CDR3 sequence (DNA): TGTGCCAGCAGCCACTCTAGCGGGGGGACTTACGAGCAGTACTTC.